This TCR beta chain was sequenced in a study of blood T cell repertoires in COVID-19. The CDR3 extends over 13 amino acids. V was cut by 6 bases and J by 2 bases, with 10 bases left in between. Germline V gene sequence: CDR1 SGHTA, CDR2 FQGNSA. Repertoires were generated with immunoSEQ multiplex PCR, while TCRdb's copy carries only in-frame clones and drops some. The data hold about 230,000 clones, with 84% observed a single time. This receptor was taken from an elderly woman with active or convalescent COVID-19. V gene TRBV7-2 combines with J gene TRBJ2-5; tentative D call: TRBD1 (6 bases). The sequencing sample was made of peripheral blood. CDR3 loop: CASSGGRQETQYF. The CDR3 region has the DNA TGTGCCAGCAGTGGGGGCAGACAAGAGACCCAGTACTTC.